The next 20 T cell receptor beta chains were all read from a single sample in a study of T-cell reconstitution after alpha-beta-depleted transplantation in children. Preparation of the TCRbeta library was carried out with unique molecular identifiers. TCRdb re-derived calls from the PCR reads in MiXCR, one entry per CDR3 protein. The table shows about 540,000 distinct CDR3 sequences, with around 16% occurring only once. Source: PBMCs from the stem cell graft donor, taken from the stem cell graft. The receptor set was obtained from a human donor who donated a stem cell graft to a child with acute lymphoblastic leukemia.

V and J are TRBV20-1 and TRBJ2-1, with a weak D call TRBD2 (5 bases). This CDR3 comprises 16 residues. The germline V gene encodes CDR1 DFQATT and CDR2 SNEGSKA (reference sequence). The germline V and J ends were trimmed by 4 bases and 4 bases, with 20 bases remaining between them. The CDR3 spells CSAKKRRRGLYNEQFF. The CDR3 coding sequence is TGCAGTGCTAAGAAAAGGAGGAGAGGACTGTACAATGAGCAGTTCTTC.

This clonotype was counted a few times. The DNA of the CDR3 is TGCGCCAGCAGCGGTCAGACGCAGGGGCCCCTCTCTGGAAACACCATATATTTT. The encoded protein is CASSGQTQGPLSGNTIYF. The chain couples TRBV5-1 to TRBJ1-3, with a weak D call TRBD1 (6 bases). The germline V and J ends were trimmed by 4 bases and 0 bases, with 20 bases remaining between them. Germline lookup yields CDR1 SGHRS and CDR2 YFSETQ. The CDR3 is 18 amino acids.

This clonotype has just a few counts. CDR3 nucleotide sequence: TGTGCCAGCAGTTTTATATCAACAGGGTCACGAGGGAGCAATCAGCCCCAGCATTTT. Protein product: CASSFISTGSRGSNQPQHF. The V call is TRBV27, the J call TRBJ1-5; a possible D gene is TRBD1 (6 bases). CDR3 size: 19 residues. V lost 3 bases and J 1 base, leaving 22 bases between the germline ends. Germline V gives CDR1 MNHEY, CDR2 SMNVEV (reference sequence).

CDR3 sequence: CSAPTGVETQYF. CDR3 DNA sequence: TGCAGTGCCCCGACAGGGGTAGAGACCCAGTACTTC. The V call is TRBV20-1, the J call TRBJ2-5; 8 bases fit TRBD1. V gave up 6 bases and J gave up 4 bases; unmatched junction bases: 4. The germline gives CDR1 DFQATT, CDR2 SNEGSKA (reference sequence). The CDR3 has 12 residues.

The V call is TRBV5-1, the J call TRBJ1-2; 7 nucleotides agree with TRBD1. The germline V gene encodes CDR1 SGHRS and CDR2 YFSETQ. The length of the CDR3 is 16 residues. Trimming cost V 4 bases and J 2 bases; bases outside gene matches: 11. Written as DNA, the CDR3 is TGCGCCAGCAGCCAACAGGGGTCGAGGATCAACTATGGCTACACCTTC. As protein: CASSQQGSRINYGYTF.

The sample holds a few counts of this clonotype. V usage is TRBV14 and J usage is TRBJ2-1, with 10 bases matching TRBD1. V gave up 1 base and J gave up 5 bases; unmatched junction bases: 5. The CDR3 runs to 16 residues. Germline assignment: CDR1 SGHDN and CDR2 FVKESK. The CDR3, as DNA: TGTGCCAGCAGCCAAGGTGGGACAGGGGTAAACAATGAGCAGTTCTTC. It is translated as CASSQGGTGVNNEQFF.

This clonotype came up a few times. The chain has TRBV29-1 and TRBJ2-1; the match to TRBD2 covers 9 bases. V lost 7 bases and J lost 3; bases outside the gene matches: 4. This CDR3 comprises 13 residues. Germline lookup yields CDR1 SQVTM and CDR2 ANQGSEA. The CDR3 DNA reads TGCAGCGCCCTAGCGGGAAACTACAATGAGCAGTTCTTC. It is translated as CSALAGNYNEQFF.

The V and J genes are TRBV2 and TRBJ2-5; 11 nucleotides match TRBD2. The CDR3 runs 18 residues. Trimming cost V 8 bases and J 1 base; bases outside gene matches: 15. CDR1 is SNHLY and CDR2 is FYNNEI in the germline V gene. The CDR3 sequence is CASSVGLADLTFQETQYF. CDR3 coding DNA: TGTGCCAGCTCCGTGGGACTAGCGGATCTTACCTTCCAAGAGACCCAGTACTTC.

The rearrangement links TRBV7-9 to TRBJ2-1; a weak D match, TRBD2 (6 bases). Germline assignment: CDR1 SEHNR and CDR2 FQNEAQ (reference sequence). V gave up 5 bases and J gave up 4 bases, with 15 bases separating them. The CDR3 has 15 amino acids. The CDR3 is CASSAGLIFYNEQFF. The CDR3 DNA reads as TGTGCCAGCAGCGCGGGACTTATATTTTACAATGAGCAGTTCTTC.

This clonotype was seen a handful of times. J is TRBJ2-7 and V is TRBV20-1; TRBD1 agrees at 8 bases. V shed 6 bases, J shed 2 bases, and the junction held 15 bases outside the gene matches. CDR1 DFQATT and CDR2 SNEGSKA come from the germline V gene (reference sequence). This CDR3 region has 16 residues. The CDR3, as DNA: TGCAGTGCAACCGACCCTAGGACAGGGAATCCCTACGAGCAGTACTTC. Amino acid sequence: CSATDPRTGNPYEQYF.

This chain joins TRBV20-1 and TRBJ1-5; TRBD1 is a possible D gene (6 bases). V lost 0 bases to trimming and J lost 3 bases, with 9 bases between them. Germline CDR1 and CDR2: DFQATT and SNEGSKA (reference sequence). The CDR3 runs to 14 residues. This chain's CDR3 is CSARENRDNQPQHF. DNA for the CDR3: TGCAGTGCTAGAGAGAACAGGGACAATCAGCCCCAGCATTTT.

This clonotype was detected a few times. The chain has TRBV18 and TRBJ2-7; TRBD1 aligns across 9 bases. This CDR3 is built from 14 residues. The ends lost 6 bases at V and 3 bases at J; junction bases unmatched: 6. The germline gives CDR1 KGHSH, CDR2 LQKENI. The CDR3 protein is CASSIRDRVYEQYF. The CDR3 DNA follows: TGTGCCAGCTCGATTCGGGACAGGGTCTACGAGCAGTACTTC.

The genes are TRBV5-5 and TRBJ1-2, with 9 bases identical to TRBD1. Per germline, CDR1 SGHKS and CDR2 YYEKEE (reference sequence). The CDR3 consists of 14 residues. With V trimmed by 2 bases and J by 6 bases, 5 bases remained unmatched. The CDR3 sequence is CASSLLQGAHGYTF. The CDR3 DNA follows: TGTGCCAGCAGCTTACTACAGGGGGCTCATGGCTACACCTTC.

This clonotype was seen a few times. The chain carries TRBV6-1 and TRBJ1-1, with a possible D match to TRBD1 (5 bases). Trimming cost V 5 bases and J 1 base, with 14 bases left between them. Looked up from germline, CDR1 is MNHNS and CDR2 is SASEGT. This CDR3 comprises 15 residues. CDR3 in amino acids: CASSPDGHRNTEAFF. Written as DNA, the CDR3 is TGTGCCAGCAGTCCCGATGGACACCGGAACACTGAAGCTTTCTTT.

This clonotype has ten or more counts. The chain carries TRBV2 and TRBJ2-3, with 7 bases that match TRBD1. Germline values: CDR1 SNHLY, CDR2 FYNNEI. Germline trimming cut 7 bases from V and 0 bases from J; bases unmatched to any gene: 7. The CDR3 extends over 15 amino acids. The CDR3 region is CASTRPGQSTDTQYF. The CDR3 DNA reads as TGTGCCAGCACAAGACCGGGACAGAGCACAGATACGCAGTATTTT.

The rearrangement joins TRBV19 to TRBJ2-1; TRBD2 matches 13 bases. CDR3 length: 15 residues. Germline trimming cut 6 bases from V and 4 bases from J; bases unmatched to any gene: 3. The germline V gene has CDR1 LNHDA and CDR2 SQIVND (reference sequence). The CDR3 coding sequence is TGTGCCAGTAGGACGGGACTAGCGGGATACAATGAGCAGTTCTTC. Translation: CASRTGLAGYNEQFF.

This clonotype was counted only a few times. The chain uses TRBV5-1 and TRBJ2-2; 7 bases are a match to TRBD1. Germline CDR1 reads SGHRS; CDR2 reads YFSETQ. This CDR3 has 13 residues. V lost 4 bases, J lost 4 bases, and 1 base stayed unmatched. The CDR3 spells CASSHRGTGELFF. DNA of the CDR3: TGCGCCAGCAGCCACAGGGGCACCGGGGAGCTGTTTTTT.

In its sample, this clonotype was seen a few times. The chain couples TRBV20-1 to TRBJ1-3; TRBD1 matches 8 bases. The germline gives CDR1 DFQATT, CDR2 SNEGSKA (reference sequence). Losses at the gene ends were 0 bases for V and 4 bases for J; bases not matched to a gene: 5. The CDR3 totals 15 residues. The CDR3 loop is CSARDPGGGGNTIYF. For the CDR3, the DNA is TGCAGTGCTAGAGATCCAGGGGGCGGCGGAAACACCATATATTTT.

This clonotype was detected a few times. V usage is TRBV24-1 and J usage is TRBJ2-1; TRBD2 matches at 13 bases. CDR3 length equals 16 residues. The V gene end was trimmed by 4 bases and the J gene end by 4 bases; junction bases not matched to a gene: 3. The germline V gene has CDR1 KGHDR and CDR2 SFDVKD. The CDR3 here is CATSDRGLAGYNEQFF. DNA of the CDR3: TGTGCCACCAGTGACCGGGGACTAGCGGGATACAATGAGCAGTTCTTC.

This clonotype was found a few times. This chain joins TRBV7-9 and TRBJ2-3; D may be TRBD1 (6 bases). The CDR3 has 16 amino acids. Trimming pared 3 bases from V and 2 bases from J, leaving 15 bases between. The germline V gene has CDR1 SEHNR and CDR2 FQNEAQ (reference sequence). In DNA, the CDR3 is TGTGCCAGCAGCTTGGGAGACAGGACTTTCACAGATACGCAGTATTTT. Amino acid sequence: CASSLGDRTFTDTQYF.